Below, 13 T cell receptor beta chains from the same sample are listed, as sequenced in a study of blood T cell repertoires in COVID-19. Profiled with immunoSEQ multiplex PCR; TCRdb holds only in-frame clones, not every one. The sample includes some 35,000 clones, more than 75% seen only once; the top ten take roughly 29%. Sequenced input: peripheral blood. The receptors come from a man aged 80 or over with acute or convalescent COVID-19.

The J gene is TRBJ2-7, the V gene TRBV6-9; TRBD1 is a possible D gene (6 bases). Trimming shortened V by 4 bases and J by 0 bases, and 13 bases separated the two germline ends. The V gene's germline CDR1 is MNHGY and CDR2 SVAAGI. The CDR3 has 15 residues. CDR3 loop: CASSSRQEPSYEQYF. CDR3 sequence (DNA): TGTGCCAGCAGTTCCCGACAGGAGCCCTCCTACGAGCAGTACTTC.

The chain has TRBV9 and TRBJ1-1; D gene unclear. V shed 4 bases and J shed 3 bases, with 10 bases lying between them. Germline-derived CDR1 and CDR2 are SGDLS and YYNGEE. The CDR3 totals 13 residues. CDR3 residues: CASSRDGDTEAFF. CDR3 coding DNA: TGTGCCAGCAGCAGAGACGGGGACACTGAAGCTTTCTTT. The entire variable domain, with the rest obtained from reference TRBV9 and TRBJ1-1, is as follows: DSGVTQTPKHLITATGQRVTLRCSPRSGDLSVYWYQQSLDQGLQFLIQYYNGEERAKGNILERFSAQQFPDLHSELNLSSLELGDSALYFCASSRDGDTEAFFGQGTRLTVV.

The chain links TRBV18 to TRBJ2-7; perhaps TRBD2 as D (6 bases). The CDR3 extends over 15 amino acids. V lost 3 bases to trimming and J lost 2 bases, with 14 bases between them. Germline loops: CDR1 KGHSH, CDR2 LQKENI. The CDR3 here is CASSPWAGRTYEQYF. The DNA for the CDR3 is TGTGCCAGCTCACCTTGGGCGGGGCGAACCTACGAGCAGTACTTC.

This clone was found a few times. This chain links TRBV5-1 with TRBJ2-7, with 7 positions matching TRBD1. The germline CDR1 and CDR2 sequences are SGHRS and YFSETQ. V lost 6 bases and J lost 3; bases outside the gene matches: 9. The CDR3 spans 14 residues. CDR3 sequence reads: CASMTGTAVYEQYF. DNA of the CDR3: TGCGCCAGCATGACCGGGACAGCAGTCTACGAGCAGTACTTC.

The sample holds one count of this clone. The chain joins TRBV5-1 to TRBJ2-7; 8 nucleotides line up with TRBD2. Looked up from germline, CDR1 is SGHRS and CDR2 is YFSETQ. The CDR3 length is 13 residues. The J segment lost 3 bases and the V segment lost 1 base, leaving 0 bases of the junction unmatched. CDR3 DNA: TGCGCCAGCAGCTTGACTAGCGGCTACGAGCAGTACTTC. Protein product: CASSLTSGYEQYF.

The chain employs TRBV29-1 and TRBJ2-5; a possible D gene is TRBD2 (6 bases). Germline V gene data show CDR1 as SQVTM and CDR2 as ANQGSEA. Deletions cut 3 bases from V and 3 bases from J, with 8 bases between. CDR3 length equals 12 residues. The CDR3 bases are TGCAGCGTTGACTGGAGGGAAGAGACCCAGTACTTC. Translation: CSVDWREETQYF.

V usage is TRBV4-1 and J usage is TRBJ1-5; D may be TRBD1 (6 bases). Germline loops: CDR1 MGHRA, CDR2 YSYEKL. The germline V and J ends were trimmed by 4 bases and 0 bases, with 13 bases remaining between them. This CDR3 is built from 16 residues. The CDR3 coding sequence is TGCGCCAGCAGCCCCCGGACAGACCATAGCAATCAGCCCCAGCATTTT. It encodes CASSPRTDHSNQPQHF.

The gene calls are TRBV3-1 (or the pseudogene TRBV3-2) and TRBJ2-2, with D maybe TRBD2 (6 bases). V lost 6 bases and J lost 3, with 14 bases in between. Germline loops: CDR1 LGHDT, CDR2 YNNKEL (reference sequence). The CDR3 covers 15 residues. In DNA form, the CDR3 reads TGTGCCAGCAGTCGACTAGTTGGCGACACCGGGGAGCTGTTTTTT. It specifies CASSRLVGDTGELFF.

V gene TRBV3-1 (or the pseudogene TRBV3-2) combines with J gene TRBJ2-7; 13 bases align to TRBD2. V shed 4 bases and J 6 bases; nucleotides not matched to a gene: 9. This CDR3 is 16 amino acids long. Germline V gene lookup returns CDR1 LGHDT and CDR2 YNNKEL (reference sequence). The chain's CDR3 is CASSLEGLAGVLEQYF. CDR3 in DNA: TGTGCCAGCAGCCTCGAAGGACTAGCGGGAGTACTCGAGCAGTACTTC.

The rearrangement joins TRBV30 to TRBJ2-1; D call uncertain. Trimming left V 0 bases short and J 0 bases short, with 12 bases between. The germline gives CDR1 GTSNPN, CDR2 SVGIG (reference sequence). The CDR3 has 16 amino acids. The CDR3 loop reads CAWSVRRKSSYNEQFF. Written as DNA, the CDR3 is TGTGCCTGGAGTGTAAGGCGGAAGAGCTCCTACAATGAGCAGTTCTTC.

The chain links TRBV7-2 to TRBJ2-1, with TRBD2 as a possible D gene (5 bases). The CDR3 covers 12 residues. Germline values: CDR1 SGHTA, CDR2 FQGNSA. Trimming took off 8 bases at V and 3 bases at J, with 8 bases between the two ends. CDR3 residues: CASGRDYNEQFF. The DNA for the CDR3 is TGTGCCAGCGGACGGGACTACAATGAGCAGTTCTTC.

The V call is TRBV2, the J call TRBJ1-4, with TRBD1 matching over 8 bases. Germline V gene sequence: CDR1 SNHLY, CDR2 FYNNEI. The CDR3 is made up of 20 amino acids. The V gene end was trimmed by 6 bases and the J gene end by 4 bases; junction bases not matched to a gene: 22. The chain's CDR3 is CASRRTTPTGAFGINEKLFF. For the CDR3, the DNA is TGTGCCAGCAGACGTACTACCCCGACAGGGGCCTTCGGTATTAATGAAAAACTGTTTTTT. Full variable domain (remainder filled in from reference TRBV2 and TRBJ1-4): EPEVTQTPSHQVTQMGQEVILRCVPISNHLYFYWYRQILGQKVEFLVSFYNNEISEKSEIFDDQFSVERPDGSNFTLKIRSTKLEDSAMYFCASRRTTPTGAFGINEKLFFGSGTQLSVL.

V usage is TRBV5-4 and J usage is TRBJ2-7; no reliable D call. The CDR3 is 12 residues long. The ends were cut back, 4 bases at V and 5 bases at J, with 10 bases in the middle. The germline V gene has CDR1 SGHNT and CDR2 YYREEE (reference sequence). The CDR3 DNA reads TGTGCCAGCAGCCCCGTTGCAGACGAGCAGTACTTC. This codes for CASSPVADEQYF.